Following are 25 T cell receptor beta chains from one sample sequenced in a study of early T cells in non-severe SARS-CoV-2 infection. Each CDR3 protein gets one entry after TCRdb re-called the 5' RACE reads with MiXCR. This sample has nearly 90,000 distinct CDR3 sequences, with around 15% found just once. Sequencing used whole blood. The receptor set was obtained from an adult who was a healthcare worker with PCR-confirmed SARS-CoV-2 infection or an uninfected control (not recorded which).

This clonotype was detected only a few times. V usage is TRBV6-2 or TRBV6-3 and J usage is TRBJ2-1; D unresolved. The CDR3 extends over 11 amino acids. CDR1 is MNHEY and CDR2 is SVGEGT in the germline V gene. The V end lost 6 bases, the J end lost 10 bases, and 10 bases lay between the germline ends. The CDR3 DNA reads TGTGCCAGCAGAACTGTTGGGGAGCAGTTCTTC. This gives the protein CASRTVGEQFF.

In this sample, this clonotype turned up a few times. CDR3: CASTQTGLGTEAFF. For the CDR3, the DNA is TGTGCCAGCACTCAAACAGGGTTGGGAACTGAAGCTTTCTTT. The chain combines TRBV12-3 or TRBV12-4 with TRBJ1-1; weak D call: TRBD1 (6 bases). The CDR3 totals 14 residues. The germline V and J ends were trimmed by 7 bases and 5 bases, with 17 bases remaining between them.

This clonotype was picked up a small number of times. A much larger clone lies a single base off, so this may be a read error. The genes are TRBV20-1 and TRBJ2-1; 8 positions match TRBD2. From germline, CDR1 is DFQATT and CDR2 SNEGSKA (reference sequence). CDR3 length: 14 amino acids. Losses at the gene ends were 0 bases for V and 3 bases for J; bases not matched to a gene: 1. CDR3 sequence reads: CSAREGLGYNEQFF. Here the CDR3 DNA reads TGCAGTGCTAGAGAGGGACTAGGCTACAATGAGCAGTTCTTC.

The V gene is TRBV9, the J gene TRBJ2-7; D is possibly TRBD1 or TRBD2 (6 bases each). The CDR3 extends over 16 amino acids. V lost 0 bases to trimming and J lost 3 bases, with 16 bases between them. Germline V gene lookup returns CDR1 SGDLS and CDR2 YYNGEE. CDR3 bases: TGTGCCAGCAGCGTAGCTGGGGGCGGGGCCTACTACGAGCAGTACTTC. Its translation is CASSVAGGGAYYEQYF.

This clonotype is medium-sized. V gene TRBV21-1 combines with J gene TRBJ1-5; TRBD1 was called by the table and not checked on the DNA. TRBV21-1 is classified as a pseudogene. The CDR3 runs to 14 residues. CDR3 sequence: CARGGWQDNQPQHF. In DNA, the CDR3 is TGTGCCCGGGGGGGTTGGCAGGACAATCAGCCCCAGCATTTT.

CDR3 protein: CASSYTRGEQFF. CDR3 DNA: TGTGCCAGCAGCTATACTAGAGGTGAGCAGTTCTTC. V gene TRBV11-2 combines with J gene TRBJ2-1, with a weak D call TRBD2 (5 bases). V lost 4 bases and J 9 bases, leaving 10 bases between the germline ends. CDR3 length: 12 amino acids. Germline loops: CDR1 SGHAT, CDR2 FQNNGV.

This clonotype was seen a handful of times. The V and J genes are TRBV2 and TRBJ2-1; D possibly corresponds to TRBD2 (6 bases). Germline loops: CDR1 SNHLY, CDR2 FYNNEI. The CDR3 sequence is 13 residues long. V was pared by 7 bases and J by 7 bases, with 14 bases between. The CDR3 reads CASIPSRENEQFF. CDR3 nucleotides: TGTGCCAGCATCCCGAGTCGGGAGAATGAGCAGTTCTTC. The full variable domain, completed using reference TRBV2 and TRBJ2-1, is EPEVTQTPSHQVTQMGQEVILRCVPISNHLYFYWYRQILGQKVEFLVSFYNNEISEKSEIFDDQFSVERPDGSNFTLKIRSTKLEDSAMYFCASIPSRENEQFFGPGTRLTVL.

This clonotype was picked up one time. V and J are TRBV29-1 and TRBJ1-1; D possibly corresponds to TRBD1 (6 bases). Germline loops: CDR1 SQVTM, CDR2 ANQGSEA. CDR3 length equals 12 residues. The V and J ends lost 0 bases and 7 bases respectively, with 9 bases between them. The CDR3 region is CSVEEQGREAFF. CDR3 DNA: TGCAGCGTTGAAGAACAGGGACGTGAAGCTTTCTTT.

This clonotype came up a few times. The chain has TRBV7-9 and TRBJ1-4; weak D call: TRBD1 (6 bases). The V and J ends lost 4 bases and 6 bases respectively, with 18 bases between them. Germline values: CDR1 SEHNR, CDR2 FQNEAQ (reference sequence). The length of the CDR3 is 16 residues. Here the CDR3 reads CASSSPLSGDYEKLFF. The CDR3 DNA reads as TGTGCCAGCAGCTCCCCCCTCTCAGGGGACTATGAAAAACTGTTTTTT. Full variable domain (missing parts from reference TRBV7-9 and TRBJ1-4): DTGVSQNPRHKITKRGQNVTFRCDPISEHNRLYWYRQTLGQGPEFLTYFQNEAQLEKSRLLSDRFSAERPKGSFSTLEIQRTEQGDSAMYLCASSSPLSGDYEKLFFGSGTQLSVL.

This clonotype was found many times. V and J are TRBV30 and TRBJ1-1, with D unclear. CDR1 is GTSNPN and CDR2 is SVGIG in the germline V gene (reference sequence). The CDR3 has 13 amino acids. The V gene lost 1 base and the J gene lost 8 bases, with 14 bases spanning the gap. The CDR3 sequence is CAWSANPVGEAFF. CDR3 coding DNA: TGTGCCTGGAGTGCTAACCCCGTGGGAGAAGCTTTCTTT.

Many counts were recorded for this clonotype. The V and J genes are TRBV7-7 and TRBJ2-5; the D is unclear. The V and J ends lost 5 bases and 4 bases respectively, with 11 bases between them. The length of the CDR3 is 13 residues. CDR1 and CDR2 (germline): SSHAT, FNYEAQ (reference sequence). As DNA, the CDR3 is TGTGCCAGCAGCATAAACCCCGGAGAGACCCAGTACTTC. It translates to CASSINPGETQYF.

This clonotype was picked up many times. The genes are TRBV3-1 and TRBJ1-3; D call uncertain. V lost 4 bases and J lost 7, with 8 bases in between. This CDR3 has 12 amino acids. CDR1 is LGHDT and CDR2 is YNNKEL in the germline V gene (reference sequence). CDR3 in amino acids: CASSPGMNTIYF. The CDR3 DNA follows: TGTGCCAGCAGCCCCGGTATGAACACCATATATTTT. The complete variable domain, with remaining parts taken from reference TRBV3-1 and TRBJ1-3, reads DTAVSQTPKYLVTQMGNDKSIKCEQNLGHDTMYWYKQDSKKFLKIMFSYNNKELIINETVPNRFSPKSPDKAHLNLHINSLELGDSAVYFCASSPGMNTIYFGEGSWLTVV.

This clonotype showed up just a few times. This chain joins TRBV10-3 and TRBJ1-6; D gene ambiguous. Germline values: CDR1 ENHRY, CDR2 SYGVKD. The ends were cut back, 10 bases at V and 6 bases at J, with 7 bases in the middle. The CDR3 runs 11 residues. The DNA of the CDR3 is TGTGCCACCGGATCTAATTCACCCCTCCACTTT. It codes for CATGSNSPLHF.

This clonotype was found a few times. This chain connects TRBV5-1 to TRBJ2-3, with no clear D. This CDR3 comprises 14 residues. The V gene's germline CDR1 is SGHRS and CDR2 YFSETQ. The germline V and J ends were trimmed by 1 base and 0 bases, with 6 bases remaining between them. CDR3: CASSLTDSTDTQYF. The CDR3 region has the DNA TGCGCCAGCAGCTTGACAGATAGCACAGATACGCAGTATTTT. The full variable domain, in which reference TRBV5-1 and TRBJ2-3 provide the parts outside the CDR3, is KAGVTQTPRYLIKTRGQQVTLSCSPISGHRSVSWYQQTPGQGLQFLFEYFSETQRNKGNFPGRFSGRQFSNSRSEMNVSTLELGDSALYLCASSLTDSTDTQYFGPGTRLTVL.

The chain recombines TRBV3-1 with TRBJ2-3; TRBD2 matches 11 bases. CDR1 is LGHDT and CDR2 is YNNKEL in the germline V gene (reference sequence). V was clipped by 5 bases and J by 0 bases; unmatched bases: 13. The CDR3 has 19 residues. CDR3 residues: CASSETGTSGSTSTDTQYF. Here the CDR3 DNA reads TGTGCCAGCAGCGAAACCGGGACTAGCGGATCGACTAGCACAGATACGCAGTATTTT.

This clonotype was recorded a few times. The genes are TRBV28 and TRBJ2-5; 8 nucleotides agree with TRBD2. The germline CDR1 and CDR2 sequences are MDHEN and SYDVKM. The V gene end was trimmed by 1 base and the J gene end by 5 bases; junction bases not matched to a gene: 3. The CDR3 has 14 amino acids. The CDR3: CASSLFGREETQYF. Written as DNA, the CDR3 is TGTGCCAGCAGTTTATTCGGGAGGGAGGAGACCCAGTACTTC.

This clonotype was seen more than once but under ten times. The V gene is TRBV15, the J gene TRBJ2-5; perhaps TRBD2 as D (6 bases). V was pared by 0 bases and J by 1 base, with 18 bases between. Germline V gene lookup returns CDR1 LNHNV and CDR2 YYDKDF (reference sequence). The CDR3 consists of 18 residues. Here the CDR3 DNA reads TGTGCCACCAGCAGAGATATCCCTCGGCGGGAAAGCCAAGAGACCCAGTACTTC. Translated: CATSRDIPRRESQETQYF.

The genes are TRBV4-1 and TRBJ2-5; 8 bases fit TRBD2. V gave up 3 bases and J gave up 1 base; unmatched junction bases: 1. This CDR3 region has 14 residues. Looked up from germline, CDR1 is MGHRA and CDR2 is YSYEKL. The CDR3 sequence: CASSHAGGQETQYF. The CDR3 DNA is TGCGCCAGCAGCCACGCGGGAGGCCAAGAGACCCAGTACTTC.

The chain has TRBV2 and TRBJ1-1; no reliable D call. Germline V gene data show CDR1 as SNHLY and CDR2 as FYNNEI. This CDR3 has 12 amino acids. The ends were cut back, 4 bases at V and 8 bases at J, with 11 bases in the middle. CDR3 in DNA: TGTGCCAGCAGTGTATGGCACCACGAAGCTTTCTTT. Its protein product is CASSVWHHEAFF.

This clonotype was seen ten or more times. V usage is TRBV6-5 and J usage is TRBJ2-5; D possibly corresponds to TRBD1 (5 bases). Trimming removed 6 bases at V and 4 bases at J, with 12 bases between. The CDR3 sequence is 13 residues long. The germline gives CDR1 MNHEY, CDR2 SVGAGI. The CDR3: CASRGLNAETQYF. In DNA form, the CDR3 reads TGTGCCAGCAGGGGGCTTAATGCAGAGACCCAGTACTTC.

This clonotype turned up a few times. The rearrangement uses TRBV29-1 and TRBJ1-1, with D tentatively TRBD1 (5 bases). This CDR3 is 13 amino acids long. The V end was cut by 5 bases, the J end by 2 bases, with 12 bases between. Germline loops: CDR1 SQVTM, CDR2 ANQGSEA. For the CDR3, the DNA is TGCAGCGTTTCAGGGATTGGAAACACTGAAGCTTTCTTT. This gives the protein CSVSGIGNTEAFF.

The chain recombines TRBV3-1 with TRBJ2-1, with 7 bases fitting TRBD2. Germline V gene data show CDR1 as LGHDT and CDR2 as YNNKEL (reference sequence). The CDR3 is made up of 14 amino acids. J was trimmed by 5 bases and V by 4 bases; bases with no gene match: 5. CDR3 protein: CASSLLSGDNEQFF. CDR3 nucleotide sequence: TGTGCCAGCAGCCTATTGAGCGGGGACAATGAGCAGTTCTTC.

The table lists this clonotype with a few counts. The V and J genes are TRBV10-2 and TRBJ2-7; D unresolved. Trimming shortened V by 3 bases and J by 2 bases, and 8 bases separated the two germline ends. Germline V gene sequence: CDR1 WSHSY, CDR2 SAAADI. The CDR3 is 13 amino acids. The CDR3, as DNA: TGCGCCAGCAGTGAAGGGAAAACCTACGAGCAGTACTTC. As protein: CASSEGKTYEQYF.

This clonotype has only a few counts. The CDR3, as DNA: TGTGCCAGCAGCCAAGGACTAGCGGGAGCATCAGATACGCAGTATTTT. Residues: CASSQGLAGASDTQYF. J is TRBJ2-3 and V is TRBV14; TRBD2 agrees at 12 bases. With 1 base clipped from V and 4 bases from J, the junction kept 3 bases outside the gene matches. Germline lookup yields CDR1 SGHDN and CDR2 FVKESK. The CDR3 is 16 residues long.

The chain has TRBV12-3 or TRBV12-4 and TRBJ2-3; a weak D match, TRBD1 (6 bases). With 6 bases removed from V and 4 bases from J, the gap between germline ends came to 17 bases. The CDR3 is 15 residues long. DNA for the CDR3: TGTGCCAGCAGCTACTACAGGGCCAGCGCAGATACGCAGTATTTT. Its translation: CASSYYRASADTQYF.